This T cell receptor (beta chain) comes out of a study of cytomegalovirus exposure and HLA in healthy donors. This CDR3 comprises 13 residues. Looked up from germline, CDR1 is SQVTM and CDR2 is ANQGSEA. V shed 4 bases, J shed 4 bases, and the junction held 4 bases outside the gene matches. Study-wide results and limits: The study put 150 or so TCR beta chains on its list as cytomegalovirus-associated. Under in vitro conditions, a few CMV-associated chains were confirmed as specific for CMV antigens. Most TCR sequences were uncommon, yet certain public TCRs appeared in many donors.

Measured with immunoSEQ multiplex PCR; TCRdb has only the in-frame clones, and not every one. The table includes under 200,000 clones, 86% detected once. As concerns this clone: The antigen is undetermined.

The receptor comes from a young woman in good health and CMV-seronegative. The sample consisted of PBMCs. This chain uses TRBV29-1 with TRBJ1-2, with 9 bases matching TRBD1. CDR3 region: CSVVPGQGYGYTF. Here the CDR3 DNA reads TGCAGCGTTGTTCCGGGACAGGGCTATGGCTACACCTTC.